What follows describes a single T cell receptor beta chain. TCRdb's copy holds only in-frame clones and misses some; the assay was immunoSEQ multiplex PCR. The sample includes roughly 85,000 clones, approximately 95% seen only once; the top ten take under 0.3%. This specimen belongs to a study of technical replicates of blood from several donors. CDR1 SGHTS and CDR2 YDEGEE come from the germline V gene. V gave up 6 bases and J gave up 3 bases; unmatched junction bases: 8. The CDR3 has 14 amino acids. The receptor's source is a human donor in good health. The sample consisted of T cells isolated from PBMCs. This chain links TRBV5-8 with TRBJ1-2; 7 nucleotides agree with TRBD1. CDR3 nucleotide sequence: TGTGCCAGCAACCGACAGGGTACAGACTATGGCTACACCTTC. This gives the protein CASNRQGTDYGYTF.